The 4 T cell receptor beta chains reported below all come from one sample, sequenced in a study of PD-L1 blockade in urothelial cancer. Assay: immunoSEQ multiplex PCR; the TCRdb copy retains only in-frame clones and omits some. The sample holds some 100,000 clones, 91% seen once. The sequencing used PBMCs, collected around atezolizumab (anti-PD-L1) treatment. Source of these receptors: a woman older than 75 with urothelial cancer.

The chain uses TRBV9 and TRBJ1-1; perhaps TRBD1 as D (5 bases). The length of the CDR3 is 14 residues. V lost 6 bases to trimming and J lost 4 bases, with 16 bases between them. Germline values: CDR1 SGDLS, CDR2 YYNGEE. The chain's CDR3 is CASTPGGAVTEAFF. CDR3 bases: TGTGCCAGCACCCCCGGGGGAGCTGTCACTGAAGCTTTCTTT.

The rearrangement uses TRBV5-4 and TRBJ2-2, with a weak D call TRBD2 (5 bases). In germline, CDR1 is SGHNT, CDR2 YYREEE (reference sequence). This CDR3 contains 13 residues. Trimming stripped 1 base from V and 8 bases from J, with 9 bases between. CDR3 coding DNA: TGTGCCAGCAGCTTGCCCTCGGGGGGGGAGCTGTTTTTT. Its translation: CASSLPSGGELFF.

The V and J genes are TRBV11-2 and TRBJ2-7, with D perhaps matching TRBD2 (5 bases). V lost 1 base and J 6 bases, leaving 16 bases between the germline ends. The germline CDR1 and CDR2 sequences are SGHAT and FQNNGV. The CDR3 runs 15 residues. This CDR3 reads CASSLVLEALGEQYF. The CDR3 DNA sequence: TGTGCCAGCAGCTTAGTCCTGGAGGCTCTGGGCGAGCAGTACTTC. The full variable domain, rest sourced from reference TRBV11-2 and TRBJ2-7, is EAGVAQSPRYKIIEKRQSVAFWCNPISGHATLYWYQQILGQGPKLLIQFQNNGVVDDSQLPKDRFSAERLKGVDSTLKIQPAKLEDSAVYLCASSLVLEALGEQYFGPGTRLTVT.

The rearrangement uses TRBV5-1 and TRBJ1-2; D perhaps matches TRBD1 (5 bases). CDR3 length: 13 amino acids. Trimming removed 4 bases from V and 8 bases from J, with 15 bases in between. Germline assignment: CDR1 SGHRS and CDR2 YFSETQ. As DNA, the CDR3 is TGCGCCAGCAGCACGGACAAGCAAAGGGGCTACACCTTC. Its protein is CASSTDKQRGYTF.